Sequencing of this TCR beta chain was carried out in a study of cytomegalovirus exposure and HLA in healthy donors. Study-level results: The study designated around 150 TCR beta chains cytomegalovirus-associated. Reported performance of the classifier showed diagnosis of cytomegalovirus status with high specificity and sensitivity.

Germline V gene lookup returns CDR1 SGHTA and CDR2 FQGNSA. The junction had 9 bases not matched to a gene; V was cut back by 2 bases and J by 1 base. The CDR3 contains 18 residues. Notes on this clone: What it binds is unknown.

Libraries were prepared by immunoSEQ multiplex PCR; TCRdb keeps only in-frame clonotypes and omits some of them. The table lists roughly 71,000 clones, around 94% of them singletons. The TCR originated in a woman aged 18 to 35 in good health and CMV-seronegative. The chain is built from TRBV7-2 and TRBJ2-3, with 10 positions matching TRBD1. The specimen was PBMCs. DNA for the CDR3: TGTGCCAGCAGCTTAACTGGGTTTGGGACAGGGGGCACAGATACGCAGTATTTT. Encoded protein: CASSLTGFGTGGTDTQYF.